The T cell receptor (beta chain) under discussion was sequenced for a study of T cell changes during pregnancy in multiple sclerosis. Only in-frame clones appear in the TCRdb table, and some are missing; sequencing was by immunoSEQ multiplex PCR. Of 70,000 to 75,000 clones listed, around nine tenths are singletons. The sample in question was peripheral blood, obtained in the second trimester of pregnancy. The source is a female donor with multiple sclerosis, enrolled in a pregnancy study.

The CDR3 region has the DNA TGTGCCAGCAGTCGAACGACAGGGAATTCGGGCTACACCTTC. It is translated as CASSRTTGNSGYTF. The chain couples TRBV7-9 to TRBJ1-2; TRBD1 aligns across 7 bases. The germline V gene encodes CDR1 SEHNR and CDR2 FQNEAQ (reference sequence). The V segment lost 6 bases and the J segment 8 bases; nucleotides outside the gene matches: 12. The CDR3 has 14 residues. Based on the CDR3 plus reference TRBV7-9 and TRBJ1-2, the full variable domain is DTGVSQNPRHKITKRGQNVTFRCDPISEHNRLYWYRQTLGQGPEFLTYFQNEAQLEKSRLLSDRFSAERPKGSFSTLEIQRTEQGDSAMYLCASSRTTGNSGYTFGSGTRLTVV.